The present entry profiles one T cell receptor (beta chain) with its context. The antigen is undetermined. It was template switching that added a universal primer site, and there were unique molecular identifiers on the cDNA. TCRdb reprocessed the 5' RACE reads via MiXCR and lists one record per CDR3 protein. The data contain about 1.7 million distinct CDR3 sequences, more than 30% of them singletons. The sample is drawn from a study of identical twins. Broader study findings: In zero-insertion analyses, partial confounding could arise from invariant MAIT and iNKT cells. Clonotypes of the beta chain that were abundant in cord blood carried fewer insertions (memory repertoires showed none).

Germline V gene data show CDR1 as LGHDT and CDR2 as YNNKEL (reference sequence). V lost 1 base and J 3 bases, leaving 7 bases between the germline ends. This CDR3 has 14 amino acids. This chain joins TRBV3-1 and TRBJ2-1; D is unclear. Sample: cord blood. This clonotype was sampled from a newborn girl in good health. Here the CDR3 reads CASSQALLYNEQFF. CDR3 sequence (DNA): TGTGCCAGCAGCCAAGCACTCCTCTACAATGAGCAGTTCTTC.